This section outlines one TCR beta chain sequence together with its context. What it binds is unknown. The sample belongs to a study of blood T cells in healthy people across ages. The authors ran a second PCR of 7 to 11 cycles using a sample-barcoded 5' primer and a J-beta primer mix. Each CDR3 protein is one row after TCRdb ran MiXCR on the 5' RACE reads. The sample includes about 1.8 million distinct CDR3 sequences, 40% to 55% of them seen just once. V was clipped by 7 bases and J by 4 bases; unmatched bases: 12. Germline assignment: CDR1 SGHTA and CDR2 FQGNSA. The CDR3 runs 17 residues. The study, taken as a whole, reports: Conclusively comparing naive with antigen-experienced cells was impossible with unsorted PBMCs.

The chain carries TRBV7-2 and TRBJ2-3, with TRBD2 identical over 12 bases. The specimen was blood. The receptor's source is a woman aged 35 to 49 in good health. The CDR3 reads CASNQRASGGVSDTQYF. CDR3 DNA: TGTGCCAGCAACCAGAGGGCTAGCGGGGGGGTCTCAGATACGCAGTATTTT.